This T cell receptor beta chain was recovered during a study of blood T cell repertoires in COVID-19. The V and J ends lost 6 bases and 15 bases respectively, with 18 bases between them. The CDR3 spans 12 residues. Germline CDR1 reads SNHLY; CDR2 reads FYNNEI. Repertoires were generated with immunoSEQ multiplex PCR, while TCRdb's copy carries only in-frame clones and drops some. The sample consists of roughly 140,000 clones, roughly four fifths of them appearing once. The clonotype comes from a woman at least 80 years old with acute or convalescent COVID-19. The chain combines TRBV2 with TRBJ2-1; TRBD2 is a possible D gene (6 bases). The sequenced material came from peripheral blood. DNA of the CDR3: TGTGCCAGCAGCTGGGGTGGGACTGACAGGTTCTTC. Its translation: CASSWGGTDRFF.